This is a list of T cell receptor beta chains from one sample in a study of early T cells in non-severe SARS-CoV-2 infection. TCRdb independently ran MiXCR on the 5' RACE reads; one entry per CDR3 protein. The data contain around 50,000 distinct CDR3 sequences, around a tenth of them singletons. The material sequenced was whole blood. The receptors come from an adult who was a healthcare worker with PCR-confirmed SARS-CoV-2 infection or an uninfected control (not recorded which). CDR3s include the opening cysteine and the closing phenylalanine or tryptophan. The D gene is left open where the match is weak. The size of a clone is reported for some rows only, either as once, few or many, or as a class for expanded clones.

clone_size | j_call | v_call | d_call | cdr3_nt | cdr3_aa
many | TRBJ2-1 | TRBV5-1 | TRBD1 | TGCGCCAGCAGCTTGGAGGGGGCAGGGCGCAATGAGCAGTTCTTC | CASSLEGAGRNEQFF
many | TRBJ1-2 | TRBV29-1 | - | TGCAGCGTTGTTAAGGGTGAGGCCTACACCTTC | CSVVKGEAYTF
few | TRBJ2-2 | TRBV12-3/TRBV12-4 | - | TGTGCCAGCAGTCTACGGGACCCTACGTTCACCGGGGAGCTGTTTTTT | CASSLRDPTFTGELFF
many | TRBJ2-7 | TRBV10-3 | - | TGTGCCATCAGGGGAGACCTGACGAGGTCCTACGAGCAGTACTTC | CAIRGDLTRSYEQYF
many | TRBJ1-1 | TRBV11-3 | - | TGTGCCAGCAGCTTCCTCAGGAACACTGAAGCTTTCTTT | CASSFLRNTEAFF
- | TRBJ2-1 | TRBV7-3 | - | TGTGCCAGCAGCTCCACAAACACAGTGGACAATGAGCAGTTCTTC | CASSSTNTVDNEQFF
many | TRBJ2-1 | TRBV4-1 | - | TGCGCCAGCAGCCAAGTCGCCTACAATGAGCAGTTCTTC | CASSQVAYNEQFF
- | TRBJ1-1 | TRBV5-1 | TRBD1 | TGCGCCAGCAGCCTGACAGGGGATACTGAAGCTTTCTTT | CASSLTGDTEAFF
many | TRBJ2-2 | TRBV28 | - | TGTGCCAGCAGCACCGCGCAGTTCGGGGAGCTGTTTTTT | CASSTAQFGELFF
many | TRBJ2-3 | TRBV7-2 | TRBD2 | TGTGCCAGCAGCTTAGGGCGGGGGGGCCCCTCCGGCACAGATACGCAGTATTTT | CASSLGRGGPSGTDTQYF
- | TRBJ1-2 | TRBV29-1 | - | TGCAGCGTTGAAGATCGGCCGGGGATAGATGGCTACACCTTC | CSVEDRPGIDGYTF
- | TRBJ2-6 | TRBV19 | - | TGTGCCAGTAGTTCAGGGGGGGACGGGGCCAACGTCCTGACTTTC | CASSSGGDGANVLTF
few | TRBJ1-1 | TRBV3-1 | TRBD1 | TGTGCCAGCAGCCATTGGGTAGGGACAGGGGAGTCCGAAGCTTTCTTT | CASSHWVGTGESEAFF
few | TRBJ2-3 | TRBV6-1 | - | TGTGCCAGCAGTGGAGGGACGGCGAACACAGATACGCAGTATTTT | CASSGGTANTDTQYF
many | TRBJ2-4 | TRBV11-1 | - | TGTGCCAGCAGCTCCACAGCTATTGGGGCCAAAAACATTCAGTACTTC | CASSSTAIGAKNIQYF
many | TRBJ2-5 | TRBV19 | - | TGTGCCAGTAGCCTCAGGGATGAGACCCAGTACTTC | CASSLRDETQYF
once | TRBJ2-7 | TRBV6-2/TRBV6-3 | - | TGTGCCAGCAGTGGACGGAGCTTCTCCTACGAGCAGTACTTC | CASSGRSFSYEQYF
few | TRBJ2-5 | TRBV10-2 | TRBD2 | TGCGCCAGCAGAAAACTAGCGGTAGCGGGGGAGACCCAGTACTTC | CASRKLAVAGETQYF
- | TRBJ2-7 | TRBV6-1 | - | TGTGCCAGCATTTCGGGGATCTACGAGCAGTACTTC | CASISGIYEQYF
few | TRBJ2-2 | TRBV7-2 | TRBD2 | TGTGCCAGCAGCTACCGGACTAGCGAGGCCGGGGAGCTGTTTTTT | CASSYRTSEAGELFF
many | TRBJ1-2 | TRBV20-1 | TRBD1 | TGCAGTGCTGCCCGGGACAGGCACATCTATGGCTACACCTTC | CSAARDRHIYGYTF
few | TRBJ1-5 | TRBV19 | TRBD1 | TGTGCCAGTAGTTTTGGACAGGGGGCAGGTCAGCCCCAGCATTTT | CASSFGQGAGQPQHF
once | TRBJ2-1 | TRBV4-2 | TRBD2 | TGTGCCAGCAGCCAGCCCTCGACGGGGGGAGGGAATGAGCAGTTCTTC | CASSQPSTGGGNEQFF
- | TRBJ2-7 | TRBV11-2 | - | TGTGCCAGCAGCTTAGATCAGGGTCCTCGGGAGCAGTACTTC | CASSLDQGPREQYF
many | TRBJ2-1 | TRBV12-3/TRBV12-4 | TRBD2 | TGTGCCAGCAGGACTAGCGGGGGGGCTGTGAAGAATGAGCAGTTCTTC | CASRTSGGAVKNEQFF
- | TRBJ1-3 | TRBV25-1 | TRBD1 | TGTGCCAGCAGCACAGGGGGCGAAGGAAACACCATATATTTT | CASSTGGEGNTIYF
- | TRBJ2-7 | TRBV4-1 | - | TGCGCCAGCAGCCAAGACGGTCGGGGCTATAACGAGCAGTACTTC | CASSQDGRGYNEQYF
many | TRBJ2-6 | TRBV10-3 | TRBD1 | TGTGCCATCAGTGGGGGGACAGCGTCCTCTGGGGCCAACGTCCTGACTTTC | CAISGGTASSGANVLTF
- | TRBJ1-1 | TRBV6-5 | - | TGTGCCAGCAGTTACACTGGGGGACGGGGGGACACTGAAGCTTTCTTT | CASSYTGGRGDTEAFF
many | TRBJ2-2 | TRBV28 | TRBD2 | TGTGCCAGCAGTTTAGTACTAGCGGTCGCGAACACCGGGGAGCTGTTTTTT | CASSLVLAVANTGELFF
many | TRBJ2-1 | TRBV19 | - | TGTGCCACCAAATGGGCGGGCTCCTACAATGAGCAGTTCTTC | CATKWAGSYNEQFF
few | TRBJ2-2 | TRBV24-1 | - | TGTGCCGCAGGTGCCGGGGGAACCGGGGAGCTGTTTTTT | CAAGAGGTGELFF
- | TRBJ2-3 | TRBV30 | TRBD1 | TGTGCCTGGAGTGCAGGGACAGGAGGAAATACGCAGTATTTT | CAWSAGTGGNTQYF
- | TRBJ2-7 | TRBV20-1 | - | TGCAGTGCCAGTAATGCCGGGACCTCAAACGAGCAGTACTTC | CSASNAGTSNEQYF
many | TRBJ2-1 | TRBV12-3/TRBV12-4 | TRBD1 | TGTGCCAGCAGTATCCATGGGACAGGGATAGGTAATGAGCAGTTCTTC | CASSIHGTGIGNEQFF
- | TRBJ2-7 | TRBV10-3 | - | TGTGCCTCGAGGGGAGAGGCGGACGAGCAGTACTTC | CASRGEADEQYF
- | TRBJ2-7 | TRBV21-1 | - | TGTGCCAGCAGCAAAGGGAAGCCACGTGCGGACGAGCAGTACTTC | CASSKGKPRADEQYF
- | TRBJ1-1 | TRBV6-2/TRBV6-3 | - | TGTGCCAGCACCCCGCGGGGTGACACTGAAGCTTTCTTT | CASTPRGDTEAFF
many | TRBJ2-5 | TRBV11-2 | - | TGTGCCAGCAGCCTCCTCGGTACAGGGAAGCAGACCCAGTACTTC | CASSLLGTGKQTQYF
many | TRBJ2-7 | TRBV5-8 | - | TGTGCCAGCAGCCACCCAACCCGGGGGAGCCCGTGGGAGCAGTACTTC | CASSHPTRGSPWEQYF
many | TRBJ1-1 | TRBV5-1 | TRBD1 | TGCGCCAGCAGCATGGGACAGACGAACACTGAAGCTTTCTTT | CASSMGQTNTEAFF
many | TRBJ1-1 | TRBV7-9 | - | TGTGCCAGCAGCATGGTTTTCGAAGGGAACACTGAAGCTTTCTTT | CASSMVFEGNTEAFF
few | TRBJ1-3 | TRBV4-2 | - | TGTGCCAGCAGCCAAGTTCGCGGAAACACCATATATTTT | CASSQVRGNTIYF
many | TRBJ2-1 | TRBV7-9 | TRBD2 | TGTGCCAGCAGCCCCACTAGCGGGAGCTATAAGGGCTACAATGAGCAGTTCTTC | CASSPTSGSYKGYNEQFF
- | TRBJ1-2 | TRBV25-1 | - | TGTGCCAGCAGCGAACAGAACTATGGCTACACCTTC | CASSEQNYGYTF
many | TRBJ2-7 | TRBV19 | - | TGTGCCAGTAGTATATTTCCCCGACCCAGTTACGAGCAGTACTTC | CASSIFPRPSYEQYF
- | TRBJ2-7 | TRBV6-5 | - | TGTGCCAGCAGAGACCCCGGACTAAGCTCCTACGAGCAGTACTTC | CASRDPGLSSYEQYF
many | TRBJ2-3 | TRBV7-2 | - | TGTGCCAGCAGCTCACGACGGGGAGATACAGATACGCAGTATTTT | CASSSRRGDTDTQYF
many | TRBJ2-3 | TRBV2 | TRBD2 | TGTGCCAGCACGAGGTCTAGCGGGAGTGTCACAGATACGCAGTATTTT | CASTRSSGSVTDTQYF
- | TRBJ1-1 | TRBV29-1 | TRBD1 | TGCAGCCCTTACAGGGGGACTGAAGCTTTCTTT | CSPYRGTEAFF
- | TRBJ2-7 | TRBV5-4 | - | TGTGCCAGCAGCTTGGGCTTTTCCTACGAGCAGTACTTC | CASSLGFSYEQYF
- | TRBJ2-3 | TRBV20-1 | - | TGCAGTGCTAGACCTCAGGTTAGCACAGATACGCAGTATTTT | CSARPQVSTDTQYF
many | TRBJ2-2 | TRBV10-3 | TRBD1 | TGTGCCATCAGGCCGGGACAGGGGTCCACCGGGGAGCTGTTTTTT | CAIRPGQGSTGELFF
many | TRBJ1-1 | TRBV12-3/TRBV12-4 | - | TGTGCCAGCAGAAGGGAGGGGCGGAACACTGAAGCTTTCTTT | CASRREGRNTEAFF
few | TRBJ2-1 | TRBV7-2 | TRBD2 | TGTGCCAGCAGCCCCAGACTAGCGGGAGTAAGGTATGAGCAGTTCTTC | CASSPRLAGVRYEQFF
few | TRBJ2-2 | TRBV7-9 | - | TGTGCCAGCAGCCGAAACACAGGGAACACCGGGGAGCTGTTTTTT | CASSRNTGNTGELFF
many | TRBJ2-3 | TRBV5-5 | - | TGTGCCAGCAGCTTGGCCGGATTTCAAGGCACAGATACGCAGTATTTT | CASSLAGFQGTDTQYF
many | TRBJ2-1 | TRBV7-2 | TRBD2 | TGTGCCAGCAGCGTTGGATTAGCGGGGGACAATGAGCAGTTCTTC | CASSVGLAGDNEQFF